Below, 28 T cell receptor beta chains from the same sample are listed, as sequenced in a study of T cell repertoires in cytomegalovirus infection. Antigens of these TCRs are unknown. One entry per CDR3 protein, called by TCRdb with MiXCR from the reads. The sample lists 110,000 to 150,000 distinct CDR3 sequences, roughly a third occurring once. The sample consisted of CD8+ T cells from cultured PBMCs, taken from culture after CMV antigen stimulation. Receptor source: a human donor in good health (CMV status not recorded). Some clones in this sample may be carry-over from other donors' samples.

This chain joins TRBV28 and TRBJ1-1, with D hard to call. Germline V lookup: CDR1 MDHEN, CDR2 SYDVKM. Trimming took 3 bases from V and 0 from J, leaving 14 bases between them. This CDR3 is built from 16 residues. This CDR3 is CASSLAPEQMNTEAFF. For the CDR3, the DNA is TGTGCCAGCAGTTTGGCCCCGGAACAGATGAACACTGAAGCTTTCTTT.

V gene TRBV12-3 or TRBV12-4 combines with J gene TRBJ2-1; weak D call: TRBD2 (5 bases). Trimming shortened V by 2 bases and J by 9 bases, and 8 bases separated the two germline ends. The CDR3 length is 12 residues. In DNA form, the CDR3 reads TGTGCCAGCAGTTTAATAGCGACTGAGCAGTTCTTC. Translating it yields CASSLIATEQFF.

The gene calls are TRBV28 and TRBJ1-1; weak D call: TRBD1 (5 bases). The V end lost 3 bases, the J end lost 7 bases, and 12 bases lay between the germline ends. CDR3 length: 13 amino acids. Germline loops: CDR1 MDHEN, CDR2 SYDVKM. CDR3 nucleotide sequence: TGTGCCAGCAGTTTCGCGGGGCCTTTTGAAGCTTTCTTT. Its protein product is CASSFAGPFEAFF.

This rearrangement joins TRBV2 to TRBJ2-7, with D unclear. Per the germline V gene, CDR1 is SNHLY and CDR2 is FYNNEI. CDR3 length: 13 amino acids. Between the trimmed V and J ends, which lost 5 bases and 5 bases, there was a span of 13 bases. This CDR3 is CASSLIPQNEQYF. The CDR3 DNA reads as TGTGCCAGCAGTCTAATCCCCCAAAACGAGCAGTACTTC. The full variable domain, in which reference TRBV2 and TRBJ2-7 provide the parts outside the CDR3, is EPEVTQTPSHQVTQMGQEVILRCVPISNHLYFYWYRQILGQKVEFLVSFYNNEISEKSEIFDDQFSVERPDGSNFTLKIRSTKLEDSAMYFCASSLIPQNEQYFGPGTRLTVT.

This clonotype appeared many times. The rearrangement links TRBV7-6 to TRBJ1-1, with TRBD1 as a possible D gene (6 bases). The CDR3 is 16 amino acids. Germline V CDR1 and CDR2: SGHVS, FNYEAQ. Deletions cut 1 base from V and 0 bases from J, with 12 bases between. In DNA form, the CDR3 reads TGTGCCAGCAGCTTAGGGTCCACAGGGATGAACACTGAAGCTTTCTTT. Amino acid sequence: CASSLGSTGMNTEAFF.

This clonotype was found a few times. J is TRBJ1-1 and V is TRBV12-3 or TRBV12-4; D is ambiguous. V lost 5 bases and J lost 6, with 10 bases in between. There are 12 residues in the CDR3. The CDR3 spells CASSKVDPEAFF. CDR3 in DNA: TGTGCCAGCAGTAAAGTGGACCCTGAAGCTTTCTTT.

This clonotype was seen only a few times. V is TRBV20-1 and J is TRBJ2-5; D is possibly TRBD1 (6 bases). The V end lost 6 bases, the J end lost 3 bases, and 17 bases lay between the germline ends. The CDR3 contains 14 residues. In germline, CDR1 is DFQATT, CDR2 SNEGSKA (reference sequence). Written as DNA, the CDR3 is TGCAGTGCGCCATGGACAGCGGACAAAGAGACCCAGTACTTC. This translates into CSAPWTADKETQYF.

This sequence joins TRBV27 and TRBJ2-7, with 7 nucleotides matching TRBD1. Per the germline V gene, CDR1 is MNHEY and CDR2 is SMNVEV (reference sequence). The CDR3 loop spans 14 amino acids. V gave up 6 bases and J gave up 2 bases; unmatched junction bases: 7. The CDR3: CASSMTGPPYEQYF. The CDR3 region has the DNA TGTGCCAGCAGCATGACAGGGCCTCCCTACGAGCAGTACTTC.

This chain connects TRBV4-2 to TRBJ2-5; D is uncertain. Germline CDR1 and CDR2: LGHNA and YNFKEQ. V was pared by 4 bases and J by 4 bases, with 19 bases between. This CDR3 region has 16 residues. The CDR3 is CASSPRVNSYVETQYF. The CDR3 DNA sequence: TGTGCCAGCAGCCCCCGGGTGAATAGCTACGTAGAGACCCAGTACTTC.

This clonotype was observed at least ten times. The chain has TRBV7-2 and TRBJ2-3, with D tentatively TRBD1 (5 bases). V gave up 6 bases and J gave up 2 bases, with 15 bases separating them. CDR1 and CDR2 (germline): SGHTA, FQGNSA. The CDR3 extends over 15 amino acids. The CDR3 DNA is TGTGCCAGCAGTGCAGGGTTGAAGGACACAGATACGCAGTATTTT. Translating gives CASSAGLKDTDTQYF.

The chain links TRBV2 to TRBJ1-2; no clear D gene. Germline V gene sequence: CDR1 SNHLY, CDR2 FYNNEI. Trimming shortened V by 0 bases and J by 5 bases, and 7 bases separated the two germline ends. The CDR3 loop spans 13 amino acids. The CDR3 loop is CASSEARGYGYTF. The CDR3 coding sequence is TGTGCCAGCAGTGAAGCGCGCGGGTATGGCTACACCTTC.

There are a few counts of this clonotype. The rearrangement uses TRBV6-6 and TRBJ2-7; 7 bases fit TRBD1. Germline loops: CDR1 MNHNY, CDR2 SVGAGI (reference sequence). Unmatched junction bases numbered 6, after V lost 4 bases and J lost 6 bases. CDR3 length equals 13 residues. For the CDR3, the DNA is TGTGCCAGCAGTTCCATGACAGGGCCCGAGCAGTACTTC. It translates to CASSSMTGPEQYF.

The chain links TRBV11-2 to TRBJ1-3; D is possibly TRBD1 (5 bases). This CDR3 has 16 residues. Germline assignment: CDR1 SGHAT and CDR2 FQNNGV. Trimming shortened V by 1 base and J by 0 bases, and 10 bases separated the two germline ends. The DNA of the CDR3 is TGTGCCAGCAGCTTAGGTGGACACTTCTCTGGAAACACCATATATTTT. Translated: CASSLGGHFSGNTIYF.

The V and J genes are TRBV20-1 and TRBJ2-7; the D is unclear. CDR3 length: 13 residues. The germline V gene encodes CDR1 DFQATT and CDR2 SNEGSKA (reference sequence). V gave up 0 bases and J gave up 2 bases, with 8 bases separating them. The CDR3 here is CSAREVGTYEQYF. CDR3 nucleotide sequence: TGCAGTGCTAGAGAAGTCGGAACCTACGAGCAGTACTTC.

The J gene is TRBJ1-1, the V gene TRBV2, with 7 bases lining up with TRBD1. Germline V gene lookup returns CDR1 SNHLY and CDR2 FYNNEI. The ends lost 2 bases at V and 4 bases at J; junction bases unmatched: 10. This CDR3 has 16 amino acids. For the CDR3, the DNA is TGTGCCAGCAGTGAAAGTGGTGGCAGGGGGGCCACTGAAGCTTTCTTT. Translation: CASSESGGRGATEAFF.

The DNA of the CDR3 is TGTGCCAGCAGCGCCGGGGGGGCGGTCACAGATACGCAGTATTTT. Translated, it gives CASSAGGAVTDTQYF. The chain joins TRBV9 to TRBJ2-3, with 8 bases lining up with TRBD2. Unmatched junction bases numbered 5, after V lost 3 bases and J lost 2 bases. There are 15 residues in the CDR3. The germline V gene has CDR1 SGDLS and CDR2 YYNGEE.

This clonotype has more than one count but fewer than ten. The chain carries TRBV4-1 and TRBJ1-1, with no clear D. Per the germline V gene, CDR1 is MGHRA and CDR2 is YSYEKL. CDR3 size: 15 residues. V lost 4 bases and J lost 6, with 18 bases in between. Written as DNA, the CDR3 is TGCGCCAGCAGCCTGCTGGGATCGGGTAGCCCTGAAGCTTTCTTT. The encoded protein is CASSLLGSGSPEAFF.

The CDR3 region is CASSPGLAGNQETQYF. The CDR3 DNA follows: TGTGCCAGCAGCCCAGGACTAGCGGGGAACCAAGAGACCCAGTACTTC. The genes are TRBV5-4 and TRBJ2-5; TRBD2 matches at 12 bases. Per germline, CDR1 SGHNT and CDR2 YYREEE (reference sequence). This CDR3 has 16 amino acids. V was clipped by 4 bases and J by 0 bases; unmatched bases: 4.

V and J are TRBV27 and TRBJ1-1; D is unresolved. This CDR3 spans 13 amino acids. V was cut by 2 bases and J by 6 bases, with 10 bases left in between. The V gene's germline CDR1 is MNHEY and CDR2 SMNVEV (reference sequence). The CDR3, as DNA: TGTGCCAGCAGTTTAGGCGGGAGGGCTGAAGCTTTCTTT. Translation gives CASSLGGRAEAFF.

V usage is TRBV2 and J usage is TRBJ2-1; D perhaps matches TRBD2 (7 bases). This CDR3 region has 13 residues. Trimming left V 6 bases short and J 8 bases short, with 14 bases between. The germline V gene encodes CDR1 SNHLY and CDR2 FYNNEI. CDR3 coding DNA: TGTGCCAGCAGGGGGGGGGCAGGGGATGAGCAGTTCTTC. Amino acids: CASRGGAGDEQFF.

This sequence joins TRBV19 and TRBJ2-1; 9 nucleotides match TRBD2. The CDR3 runs to 15 residues. Trimming removed 3 bases from V and 7 bases from J; junction bases left unmatched: 7. Germline CDR1 and CDR2: LNHDA and SQIVND (reference sequence). The CDR3 nucleotides are TGTGCCAGTAGTATCCCTGGCGGGGGGGCAAATGAGCAGTTCTTC. Translating gives CASSIPGGGANEQFF.

This clonotype occurred a few times. The V call is TRBV12-3 or TRBV12-4, the J call TRBJ2-3, with 8 bases lining up with TRBD2. This CDR3 spans 16 amino acids. Unmatched junction bases numbered 10, after V lost 5 bases and J lost 3 bases. The CDR3 sequence: CASSRWGAGGTDTQYF. The CDR3 bases are TGTGCCAGCAGTCGCTGGGGCGCGGGGGGTACAGATACGCAGTATTTT.

This sequence joins TRBV15 and TRBJ2-2, with D perhaps TRBD1 (6 bases). The CDR3 covers 18 residues. CDR1 LNHNV and CDR2 YYDKDF come from the germline V gene (reference sequence). Trimming removed 4 bases at V and 4 bases at J, with 22 bases between. The CDR3 DNA follows: TGTGCCACCAGCACGACCGGCCGGGACCAGGGGCGCACCGGGGAGCTGTTTTTT. Its protein product is CATSTTGRDQGRTGELFF.

This clonotype showed up many times. In DNA, the CDR3 is TGTGCCAGCAGCTTAGATGGTCGAAGGTTTAATCAGCCCCAGCATTTT. It codes for CASSLDGRRFNQPQHF. V and J are TRBV7-2 and TRBJ1-5; D unclear. Germline V gene data show CDR1 as SGHTA and CDR2 as FQGNSA. Trimming took 1 base from V and 4 from J, leaving 14 bases between them. There are 16 residues in the CDR3.

Regarding this clonotype: At one end, the junction sequence differs from germline, possibly due to a read error. This chain joins TRBV7-6 and TRBJ1-2; no firm D call. This CDR3 is 13 amino acids long. CDR1 SGHVS and CDR2 FNYEAQ come from the germline V gene. The CDR3 here is CVSSPPGVEGYTF. The CDR3 region has the DNA TGTGTCAGCAGCCCGCCCGGGGTGGAAGGCTACACCTTC.

The V call is TRBV27, the J call TRBJ2-7; D ambiguous. Trimming left V 0 bases short and J 1 base short, with 16 bases between. The CDR3 sequence is 17 residues long. Germline V gene data show CDR1 as MNHEY and CDR2 as SMNVEV (reference sequence). Here the CDR3 DNA reads TGTGCCAGCAGTTTATCCGGGCCCCTCCCAAGGTCCTACGAGCAGTACTTC. It codes for CASSLSGPLPRSYEQYF.

The rearrangement links TRBV4-3 to TRBJ1-5, with unresolved D. This CDR3 spans 13 amino acids. With 0 bases removed from V and 5 bases from J, the gap between germline ends came to 5 bases. The germline gives CDR1 LGHNA, CDR2 YSLEER. CDR3 residues: CASSQERDQPQHF. The CDR3 region has the DNA TGCGCCAGCAGCCAAGAAAGAGATCAGCCCCAGCATTTT.

This rearrangement joins TRBV28 to TRBJ2-3; 9 nucleotides line up with TRBD1. Per germline, CDR1 MDHEN and CDR2 SYDVKM. The CDR3 runs to 15 residues. V lost 4 bases and J lost 5; bases outside the gene matches: 7. Here the CDR3 DNA reads TGTGCCAGCAGTTCTGGGACAGGGAGGATAGATACGCAGTATTTT. Its protein is CASSSGTGRIDTQYF. Full variable domain (outside the CDR3, taken from reference TRBV28 and TRBJ2-3): DVKVTQSSRYLVKRTGEKVFLECVQDMDHENMFWYRQDPGLGLRLIYFSYDVKMKEKGDIPEGYSVSREKKERFSLILESASTNQTSMYLCASSSGTGRIDTQYFGPGTRLTVL.